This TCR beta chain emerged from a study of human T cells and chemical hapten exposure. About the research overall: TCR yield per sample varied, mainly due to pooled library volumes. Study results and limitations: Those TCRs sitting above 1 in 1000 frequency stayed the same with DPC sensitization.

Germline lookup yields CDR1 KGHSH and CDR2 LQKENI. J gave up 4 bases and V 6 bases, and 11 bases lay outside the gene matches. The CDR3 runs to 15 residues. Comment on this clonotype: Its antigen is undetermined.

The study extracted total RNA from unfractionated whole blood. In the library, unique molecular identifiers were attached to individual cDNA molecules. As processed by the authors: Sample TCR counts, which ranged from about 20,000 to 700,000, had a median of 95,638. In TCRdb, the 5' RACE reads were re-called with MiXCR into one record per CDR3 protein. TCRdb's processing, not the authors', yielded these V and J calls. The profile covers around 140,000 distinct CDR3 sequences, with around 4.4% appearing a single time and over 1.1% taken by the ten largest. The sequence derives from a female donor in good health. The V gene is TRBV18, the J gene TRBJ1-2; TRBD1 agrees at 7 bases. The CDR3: CASSQDSGQIYGYTF. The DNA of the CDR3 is TGTGCCAGCTCTCAAGACTCGGGACAGATCTATGGCTACACCTTC.